This record looks at one TCR beta chain sequence and its context. Original processing methods: Amplifying reference gene primers gave estimates of nucleated cell counts. Assay used: immunoSEQ multiplex PCR; TCRdb lists only in-frame clones, some missing. V and J calls and clone size are given by that table; D and trimming were obtained from the DNA. The sample holds more than 80,000 clones; 82% are singletons and the top ten take around 7%. The data derive from a study of blood T cell repertoires in COVID-19. Across the study: Whether acute or convalescent, the COVID-19 samples came from the United States, Italy and Spain. PBMCs, B-cell-depleted T cells, or T cells provided the cDNA or gDNA that made up the material.

The sequenced material came from peripheral blood. The source is a man aged 50 to 60 with active or convalescent COVID-19.

CDR3 in DNA: TGTGCCAGCAGACCTACAGAAAATTCACCCCTCCACTTT. Translation: CASRPTENSPLHF. The chain recombines TRBV12-3 or TRBV12-4 with TRBJ1-6, with no clear D. Trimming cost V 6 bases and J 7 bases, with 10 bases left between them. The CDR3 covers 13 residues.